Below are 7 T cell receptor beta chains sequenced from a single sample in a study of blood T cell repertoires in COVID-19. The protocol was immunoSEQ multiplex PCR, while the TCRdb copy is restricted to in-frame clones and leaves out a portion. The sample records 100,000 or so clones, roughly nine tenths being singletons. Material for sequencing was peripheral blood. These TCRs come from a man aged 45-60 years with active COVID-19.

The rearrangement links TRBV4-1 to TRBJ2-1; 8 nucleotides align to TRBD1. Germline V gene lookup returns CDR1 MGHRA and CDR2 YSYEKL. The J segment lost 9 bases and the V segment lost 1 base, leaving 8 bases of the junction unmatched. The CDR3 has 15 amino acids. For the CDR3, the DNA is TGCGCCAGCAGCCAAGCCACCTTGCAGGGGGCTGAGCAGTTCTTC. Protein sequence: CASSQATLQGAEQFF.

J is TRBJ1-1 and V is TRBV30; D might be TRBD1 (5 bases). CDR1 is GTSNPN and CDR2 is SVGIG in the germline V gene (reference sequence). Trimming removed 7 bases at V and 3 bases at J, with 15 bases between. The CDR3 is 13 amino acids. The CDR3 nucleotides read TGTGCCTTTTGCAGATGGGGGGACACTGAAGCTTTCTTT. Protein: CAFCRWGDTEAFF. Full variable domain (remainder filled in from reference TRBV30 and TRBJ1-1): SQTIHQWPATLVQPVGSPLSLECTVEGTSNPNLYWYRQAAGRGLQLLFYSVGIGQISSEVPQNLSASRPQDRQFILSSKKLLLSDSGFYLCAFCRWGDTEAFFGQGTRLTVV.

The chain recombines TRBV18 with TRBJ1-2, with a weak D call TRBD1 (5 bases). Germline-derived CDR1 and CDR2 are KGHSH and LQKENI. V was cut by 3 bases and J by 0 bases, with 11 bases left in between. The CDR3 is 15 residues long. The DNA for the CDR3 is TGTGCCAGCTCACCGGGGCGGGATGCTAACTATGGCTACACCTTC. The encoded protein is CASSPGRDANYGYTF.

This clone was detected ten times or more. CDR3 sequence: CASSEVGVGNTGELFF. The CDR3 DNA is TGTGCCAGCAGTGAAGTAGGGGTAGGGAACACCGGGGAGCTGTTTTTT. The chain has TRBV2 and TRBJ2-2; maybe TRBD1 (5 bases). The CDR3 is made up of 16 amino acids. V shed 1 base and J shed 1 base, with 10 bases lying between them. Germline V lookup: CDR1 SNHLY, CDR2 FYNNEI.

This chain connects TRBV7-9 to TRBJ1-2, with D tentatively TRBD1 (5 bases). The CDR3 consists of 13 residues. Germline V gene lookup returns CDR1 SEHNR and CDR2 FQNEAQ (reference sequence). V was shortened by 5 bases and J by 5 bases, with 12 bases between the two germline ends. CDR3 sequence: CASSASRGYGYTF. The CDR3 nucleotides are TGTGCCAGCAGCGCTTCACGGGGGTATGGCTACACCTTC.

The chain carries TRBV5-4 and TRBJ2-5; 8 bases align to TRBD1. Germline V gives CDR1 SGHNT, CDR2 YYREEE (reference sequence). CDR3 length equals 14 residues. With V trimmed by 4 bases and J by 3 bases, 5 bases remained unmatched. The CDR3 coding sequence is TGTGCCAGCAGCCCTACAGGGGGAGAAGAGACCCAGTACTTC. It codes for CASSPTGGEETQYF. Filled out from reference TRBV5-4 and TRBJ2-5, the complete variable domain reads ETGVTQSPTHLIKTRGQQVTLRCSSQSGHNTVSWYQQALGQGPQFIFQYYREEENGRGNFPPRFSGLQFPNYSSELNVNALELDDSALYLCASSPTGGEETQYFGPGTRLLVL.

This rearrangement joins TRBV6-5 to TRBJ1-3; D call uncertain. Germline CDR1 MNHEY, CDR2 SVGAGI. The ends were cut back, 7 bases at V and 0 bases at J, with 10 bases in the middle. The CDR3 extends over 14 amino acids. The CDR3 sequence is CASIIDNSGNTIYF. Here the CDR3 DNA reads TGTGCCAGCATTATTGACAACTCTGGAAACACCATATATTTT.